Presented here are 30 T cell receptor beta chains from one specimen sequenced in a study of monozygotic twins with inflammatory bowel disease. TCRdb re-called the 5' RACE reads; one entry per CDR3 protein, DNA not given. With fewer than 550,000 distinct CDR3 sequences in the sample, the ten largest clones hold 2% to 3%. Material for sequencing was blood. Source of these receptors: a human donor with ulcerative colitis or Crohn's disease, or a healthy co-twin of an affected twin (not recorded which).

V is TRBV6-2 or TRBV6-3 and J is TRBJ2-3; TCRdb picks TRBD2, but there is no DNA to check that call. This CDR3 is built from 15 residues. CDR1 and CDR2 from the germline V gene are MNHEY and SVGEGT. CDR3 region: CASSWGVSSTDTQYF.

The V call is TRBV6-5, the J call TRBJ1-2; TCRdb names TRBD1, which stays unverified in the absence of DNA. The CDR3 is 13 amino acids. Germline CDR1 reads MNHEY; CDR2 reads SVGAGI. CDR3 protein: CASSYGQGGGYTF.

This chain connects TRBV18 to TRBJ2-3. CDR3 length: 14 residues. Germline lookup yields CDR1 KGHSH and CDR2 LQKENI. The CDR3 spells CASSPPLLPDTQYF.

This chain links TRBV12-3 or TRBV12-4 with TRBJ2-1. The CDR3 sequence is 11 residues long. CDR3 sequence reads: CASSFMIEQFF.

This chain joins TRBV20-1 and TRBJ2-7. This CDR3 is 14 amino acids long. Germline CDR1 and CDR2: DFQATT and SNEGSKA (reference sequence). The CDR3 here is CSAVTFSRGSEQYF.

The V gene is TRBV5-1, the J gene TRBJ2-3; no DNA is available, so the TRBD1 call from TCRdb remains unchecked. The CDR3 has 16 amino acids. Looked up from germline, CDR1 is SGHRS and CDR2 is YFSETQ. CDR3 in amino acids: CASSLRTGPEGNTQYF. The whole variable domain, filled in from reference TRBV5-1 and TRBJ2-3, reads KAGVTQTPRYLIKTRGQQVTLSCSPISGHRSVSWYQQTPGQGLQFLFEYFSETQRNKGNFPGRFSGRQFSNSRSEMNVSTLELGDSALYLCASSLRTGPEGNTQYFGPGTRLTVL.

This chain's CDR3 is CSAPSSSRGTEAFF. The J gene is TRBJ1-1, the V gene TRBV20-1. CDR1 is DFQATT and CDR2 is SNEGSKA in the germline V gene (reference sequence). The CDR3 loop spans 14 amino acids.

The rearrangement links TRBV18 to TRBJ2-3; TCRdb returns TRBD2, unconfirmable since there is no DNA. The CDR3 is made up of 15 amino acids. Germline V lookup: CDR1 KGHSH, CDR2 LQKENI. The CDR3 loop is CASSPSLAGQDTQYF.

The chain uses TRBV2 and TRBJ1-6. Germline V gene data show CDR1 as SNHLY and CDR2 as FYNNEI. There are 13 residues in the CDR3. The CDR3 spells CASRQEGGSPLHF.

The chain couples TRBV2 to TRBJ1-5; the TRBD1 assignment by TCRdb is unverifiable without DNA. The CDR3 loop spans 15 amino acids. The germline CDR1 and CDR2 sequences are SNHLY and FYNNEI. The CDR3 here is CASSNTGGRGQPQHF.

The V gene is TRBV4-2, the J gene TRBJ1-5; TCRdb gives TRBD1 as the D gene, but with no DNA this cannot be confirmed. The CDR3 loop spans 17 amino acids. Germline V CDR1 and CDR2: LGHNA, YNFKEQ. CDR3 in amino acids: CASSQDSGGWSNQPQHF.

The chain couples TRBV20-1 to TRBJ2-1; no DNA is available, so the TRBD2 call from TCRdb remains unchecked. The CDR3 length is 16 residues. CDR1 and CDR2 (germline): DFQATT, SNEGSKA (reference sequence). CDR3: CSAKSRGRAAYNEQFF.

V and J are TRBV6-2 or TRBV6-3 and TRBJ2-1; the D call from TCRdb, TRBD2, cannot be confirmed without DNA. Germline values: CDR1 MNHEY, CDR2 SVGEGT. The CDR3 is made up of 17 amino acids. The CDR3: CASSYSHLAGSYNEQFF.

The chain recombines TRBV28 with TRBJ2-1. The CDR3 consists of 15 residues. The V gene's germline CDR1 is MDHEN and CDR2 SYDVKM. The CDR3 loop reads CASSYAGLGYNEQFF. The full variable domain, in which reference TRBV28 and TRBJ2-1 provide the parts outside the CDR3, is DVKVTQSSRYLVKRTGEKVFLECVQDMDHENMFWYRQDPGLGLRLIYFSYDVKMKEKGDIPEGYSVSREKKERFSLILESASTNQTSMYLCASSYAGLGYNEQFFGPGTRLTVL.

CDR3 amino acids: CASSPDGGRTDTQYF. V is TRBV5-1 and J is TRBJ2-3; there is no DNA to check the TCRdb D call of TRBD1. The germline gives CDR1 SGHRS, CDR2 YFSETQ. CDR3 length equals 15 residues.

This sequence joins TRBV20-1 and TRBJ2-5; the D call from TCRdb, TRBD2, cannot be confirmed without DNA. Germline CDR1 DFQATT, CDR2 SNEGSKA (reference sequence). The CDR3 consists of 15 residues. CDR3 sequence: CSASAGEVTPETQYF.

V usage is TRBV20-1 and J usage is TRBJ2-7. Germline CDR1 is DFQATT and CDR2 is SNEGSKA (reference sequence). This CDR3 contains 14 residues. CDR3 residues: CSARGQRQAYEQYF.

The V gene is TRBV27, the J gene TRBJ1-2; TCRdb lists TRBD1, though no DNA is available to test this call. Germline V gene data show CDR1 as MNHEY and CDR2 as SMNVEV (reference sequence). This CDR3 spans 12 amino acids. CDR3 sequence reads: CATAGANYGYTF.

The gene calls are TRBV7-2 and TRBJ2-5; TCRdb lists TRBD1, though no DNA is available to test this call. The germline CDR1 and CDR2 sequences are SGHTA and FQGNSA. The CDR3 spans 15 residues. CDR3 sequence: CASSMDRLGGETQYF.

The genes are TRBV5-1 and TRBJ2-1; TCRdb designates TRBD2, a call that cannot be tested without DNA. This CDR3 spans 16 amino acids. CDR1 and CDR2 (germline): SGHRS, YFSETQ. CDR3 in amino acids: CASSSGLAGLNNEQFF.

The rearrangement links TRBV7-8 to TRBJ2-5; the TCRdb call, TRBD2, lacks DNA for checking. This CDR3 spans 16 amino acids. Germline CDR1 is SGHVS and CDR2 is FQNEAQ. CDR3 region: CASSLGAGVAEETQYF.

The chain carries TRBV20-1 and TRBJ1-1. The CDR3 has 16 amino acids. The germline gives CDR1 DFQATT, CDR2 SNEGSKA (reference sequence). CDR3 loop: CSARDWDKPGDTEAFF.

J is TRBJ2-7 and V is TRBV28. The CDR3 has 13 residues. Germline loops: CDR1 MDHEN, CDR2 SYDVKM. CDR3 sequence reads: CASSLFHQDEQYF.

The V call is TRBV7-8, the J call TRBJ2-5. Germline values: CDR1 SGHVS, CDR2 FQNEAQ. CDR3 length: 15 residues. This chain's CDR3 is CASSSSGSQQETQYF.

This chain links TRBV24-1 with TRBJ2-1; TCRdb gives TRBD1 as the D gene, but with no DNA this cannot be confirmed. The CDR3 extends over 13 amino acids. In germline, CDR1 is KGHDR, CDR2 SFDVKD. This CDR3 reads CATSVNQGSEQFF.

This rearrangement joins TRBV20-1 to TRBJ2-1; checking the TCRdb D call of TRBD1 is not possible without DNA. The CDR3 is 13 amino acids. The germline CDR1 and CDR2 sequences are DFQATT and SNEGSKA (reference sequence). The chain's CDR3 is CSATTGPWDEQFF.

V is TRBV20-1 and J is TRBJ2-3; TCRdb lists TRBD2, though no DNA is available to test this call. Germline V gene data show CDR1 as DFQATT and CDR2 as SNEGSKA (reference sequence). The CDR3 spans 17 residues. CDR3 residues: CSARAGLTSGIPDTQYF.

The J gene is TRBJ2-1, the V gene TRBV7-9; TCRdb picks TRBD2, but there is no DNA to check that call. The CDR3 consists of 17 residues. CDR1 is SEHNR and CDR2 is FQNEAQ in the germline V gene (reference sequence). This CDR3 is CASSLQPLALDYNEQFF.

The CDR3 protein is CASSTPGKEAFF. The chain has TRBV6-5 and TRBJ1-1; no DNA is available, so the TRBD1 call from TCRdb remains unchecked. Looked up from germline, CDR1 is MNHEY and CDR2 is SVGAGI. This CDR3 comprises 12 residues.

The CDR3 region is CASSLDESTDTQYF. V gene TRBV7-2 combines with J gene TRBJ2-3. The length of the CDR3 is 14 residues. Germline-derived CDR1 and CDR2 are SGHTA and FQGNSA.